The 21 T cell receptor beta chains reported below all come from one sample, sequenced in a study of blood T cell repertoires in COVID-19. Using immunoSEQ multiplex PCR, the repertoire was profiled, and TCRdb retains in-frame clones only, with some absent. The sample gives a few hundred thousand clones, 65% to 90% of which show up once; about 4.2% is in the top ten. The sample was PBMCs or T cells enriched from blood (not recorded which). These receptors all come from a woman in her forties with acute COVID-19.

The J gene is TRBJ2-7, the V gene TRBV28, with D maybe TRBD1 (6 bases). From germline, CDR1 is MDHEN and CDR2 SYDVKM. The V end lost 4 bases, the J end lost 3 bases, and 22 bases lay between the germline ends. The length of the CDR3 is 17 residues. Here the CDR3 reads CASSWPQTGLGGYEQYF. CDR3 in DNA: TGTGCCAGCAGTTGGCCGCAGACGGGGCTAGGGGGCTACGAGCAGTACTTC.

The chain combines TRBV18 with TRBJ1-1, with 7 bases identical to TRBD1. Germline-derived CDR1 and CDR2 are KGHSH and LQKENI. The CDR3 length is 15 residues. J lost 4 bases, V lost 2 bases, and 7 bases had no gene match. This CDR3 is CASSPGRQGATEAFF. DNA for the CDR3: TGTGCCAGCTCACCAGGCAGACAGGGAGCCACTGAAGCTTTCTTT. The whole variable domain, filled in from reference TRBV18 and TRBJ1-1, reads NAGVMQNPRHLVRRRGQEARLRCSPMKGHSHVYWYRQLPEEGLKFMVYLQKENIIDESGMPKERFSAEFPKEGPSILRIQQVVRGDSAAYFCASSPGRQGATEAFFGQGTRLTVV.

The chain has TRBV6-7 and TRBJ2-7, with 7 bases lining up with TRBD2. TRBV6-7 is recorded as an ORF, its role being uncertain. The V and J ends lost 6 bases and 5 bases, in that order; junction bases with no gene match: 16. This CDR3 comprises 16 residues. CDR3: CASRPSGATGVHEQYF. DNA of the CDR3: TGTGCCAGCAGGCCCAGCGGGGCCACGGGGGTCCACGAGCAGTACTTC.

This clone was seen more than once but under ten times. The CDR3 nucleotides are TGTGCGACGGGGGGCCGCAATTTGAACACCGGGGAGCTGTTTTTT. It translates to CATGGRNLNTGELFF. This chain uses TRBV19 with TRBJ2-2, with D perhaps TRBD2 (7 bases). Per germline, CDR1 LNHDA and CDR2 SQIVND (reference sequence). This CDR3 contains 15 residues.

This chain joins TRBV7-2 and TRBJ2-5, with TRBD2 matching over 15 bases. J was trimmed by 5 bases and V by 3 bases; bases with no gene match: 13. CDR1 and CDR2 from the germline V gene are SGHTA and FQGNSA. This CDR3 is 19 amino acids long. CDR3 nucleotides: TGTGCCAGCAGCTTTCGGACTAGCGGGGGGGCCTCCCGGGTCGAGACCCAGTACTTC. Translated, it gives CASSFRTSGGASRVETQYF.

The chain links TRBV6-2 or TRBV6-3 to TRBJ1-6, with unresolved D. The CDR3 is 16 amino acids. The germline V and J ends were trimmed by 5 bases and 12 bases, with 23 bases remaining between them. Germline V gene lookup returns CDR1 MNHEY and CDR2 SVGEGT. DNA of the CDR3: TGTGCCAGCAGTGCCTCTCCCAAGTTGGGAGAACGACCCCTCCACTTT. It is translated as CASSASPKLGERPLHF.

The rearrangement uses TRBV7-2 and TRBJ1-2, with D perhaps matching TRBD1 (5 bases). The CDR3 runs to 16 residues. The germline CDR1 and CDR2 sequences are SGHTA and FQGNSA. Trimming removed 4 bases from V and 3 bases from J, with 18 bases in between. In DNA form, the CDR3 reads TGTGCCAGCAGCTCCGTTGGGCAGGGCAGGCACTATGGCTACACCTTC. As protein: CASSSVGQGRHYGYTF. Full variable domain (remainder filled in from reference TRBV7-2 and TRBJ1-2): GAGVSQSPSNKVTEKGKDVELRCDPISGHTALYWYRQSLGQGLEFLIYFQGNSAPDKSGLPSDRFSAERTGGSVSTLTIQRTQQEDSAVYLCASSSVGQGRHYGYTFGSGTRLTVV.

This chain joins TRBV5-6 and TRBJ1-2; D gene unclear. Germline CDR1 SGHDT, CDR2 YYEEEE. This CDR3 has 14 amino acids. Trimming shortened V by 0 bases and J by 1 base, and 7 bases separated the two germline ends. The chain's CDR3 is CASSLGQVNYGYTF. CDR3 DNA: TGTGCCAGCAGCTTGGGCCAGGTTAACTATGGCTACACCTTC. Filled out from reference TRBV5-6 and TRBJ1-2, the complete variable domain reads DAGVTQSPTHLIKTRGQQVTLRCSPKSGHDTVSWYQQALGQGPQFIFQYYEEEERQRGNFPDRFSGHQFPNYSSELNVNALLLGDSALYLCASSLGQVNYGYTFGSGTRLTVV.

The chain links TRBV6-2 or TRBV6-3 to TRBJ2-7, with D hard to call. V dropped 6 bases and J dropped 0 bases, with 6 bases sitting between them. The germline CDR1 and CDR2 sequences are MNHEY and SVGEGT. The CDR3 loop spans 12 amino acids. The chain's CDR3 is CASSPSSYEQYF. The CDR3, as DNA: TGTGCCAGCAGCCCCAGCTCCTACGAGCAGTACTTC.

This rearrangement joins TRBV18 to TRBJ1-5, with 8 bases matching TRBD1. J was trimmed by 4 bases and V by 3 bases; bases with no gene match: 8. Germline V CDR1 and CDR2: KGHSH, LQKENI. The CDR3 is 16 amino acids. CDR3 region: CASSPQTGVANQPQHF. CDR3 nucleotides: TGTGCCAGCTCACCCCAGACAGGGGTAGCAAATCAGCCCCAGCATTTT.

V gene TRBV7-2 combines with J gene TRBJ1-2; D may be TRBD1 (5 bases). Germline CDR1 is SGHTA and CDR2 is FQGNSA. This CDR3 comprises 16 residues. Between the trimmed V and J ends, which lost 5 bases and 0 bases, there was a span of 16 bases. CDR3: CASSNPWEGPNYGYTF. Written as DNA, the CDR3 is TGTGCCAGCAGCAATCCCTGGGAGGGGCCTAACTATGGCTACACCTTC.

This clone was counted a few times. The genes are TRBV6-5 and TRBJ2-5; 13 positions agree with TRBD2. The germline V gene encodes CDR1 MNHEY and CDR2 SVGAGI. This CDR3 is built from 15 residues. The ends lost 5 bases at V and 4 bases at J; junction bases unmatched: 4. The CDR3 reads CASSPGLAGRETQYF. CDR3 DNA: TGTGCCAGCAGTCCGGGACTAGCGGGAAGAGAGACCCAGTACTTC.

This clone was observed once. This chain connects TRBV4-3 to TRBJ1-4; 10 bases match TRBD1. This CDR3 has 15 amino acids. Germline CDR1 LGHNA, CDR2 YSLEER. V trimming: 2 bases; J trimming: 8 bases; junction bases outside the gene matches: 5. DNA of the CDR3: TGCGCCAGCAGCCAACGGACAGGGGGATGGGAAAAACTGTTTTTT. This codes for CASSQRTGGWEKLFF.

This chain uses TRBV18 with TRBJ1-4; 7 bases are shared with TRBD1. V gave up 3 bases and J gave up 6 bases; unmatched junction bases: 10. The CDR3 sequence is 16 residues long. Per the germline V gene, CDR1 is KGHSH and CDR2 is LQKENI. For the CDR3, the DNA is TGTGCCAGCTCACCTAACCCGGGACAGCCTTATGAAAAACTGTTTTTT. Amino acids: CASSPNPGQPYEKLFF.

V usage is TRBV19 and J usage is TRBJ1-2; a weak D match, TRBD1 (5 bases). This CDR3 is 15 amino acids long. V was clipped by 4 bases and J by 8 bases, with 20 bases between them. Germline loops: CDR1 LNHDA, CDR2 SQIVND (reference sequence). CDR3 sequence: CASSTPGGVYGGYTF. CDR3 in DNA: TGTGCCAGTAGTACCCCCGGGGGGGTCTACGGGGGCTACACCTTC.

The chain joins TRBV4-1 to TRBJ1-2, with 9 bases aligning to TRBD1. There are 17 residues in the CDR3. Unmatched junction bases numbered 7, after V lost 0 bases and J lost 2 bases. Germline V gene data show CDR1 as MGHRA and CDR2 as YSYEKL. This CDR3 is CASSQDPGQGKNYGYTF. In DNA form, the CDR3 reads TGCGCCAGCAGCCAAGATCCGGGACAGGGTAAGAACTATGGCTACACCTTC.

This sequence joins TRBV4-2 and TRBJ1-1; no clear D gene. CDR3 length equals 14 residues. CDR1 and CDR2 (germline): LGHNA, YNFKEQ. V lost 0 bases to trimming and J lost 3 bases, with 8 bases between them. As DNA, the CDR3 is TGTGCCAGCAGCCAAGATTCACAGTACACTGAAGCTTTCTTT. It specifies CASSQDSQYTEAFF.

The V call is TRBV6-5, the J call TRBJ2-5; D is uncertain. The CDR3 covers 14 residues. The V gene lost 5 bases and the J gene lost 0 bases, with 10 bases spanning the gap. Per the germline V gene, CDR1 is MNHEY and CDR2 is SVGAGI. The CDR3 here is CASSRSAYQETQYF. The CDR3 DNA sequence: TGTGCCAGCAGTAGGAGTGCTTACCAAGAGACCCAGTACTTC.

The genes are TRBV5-1 and TRBJ2-1, with D possibly TRBD1 on 6 matching bases. The V gene lost 2 bases and the J gene lost 0 bases, with 9 bases spanning the gap. The germline gives CDR1 SGHRS, CDR2 YFSETQ. This CDR3 has 15 residues. CDR3 DNA: TGCGCCAGCAGCTTCCAGGGGCCCTCCTACAATGAGCAGTTCTTC. The encoded protein is CASSFQGPSYNEQFF.

V usage is TRBV5-1 and J usage is TRBJ2-1; D perhaps matches TRBD2 (5 bases). V was cut by 4 bases and J by 0 bases, with 11 bases left in between. This CDR3 is built from 15 residues. Germline V gene lookup returns CDR1 SGHRS and CDR2 YFSETQ. The CDR3 DNA reads as TGCGCCAGCAGCAATCCGGGAAGCTCCTACAATGAGCAGTTCTTC. Encoded protein: CASSNPGSSYNEQFF.

The rearrangement links TRBV12-3 or TRBV12-4 to TRBJ1-6; unclear D gene. Trimming removed 3 bases at V and 16 bases at J, with 13 bases between. The CDR3 length is 12 residues. As DNA, the CDR3 is TGTGCCAGCAGTTTTTCGTGGCGGACTCTCCACTTT. Translated, it gives CASSFSWRTLHF.